This T cell receptor beta chain was documented in a study of cytomegalovirus exposure and HLA in healthy donors. Study observations and caveats: In a later analysis, TCR beta V- and J-gene trimming was associated with a missense DCLRE1C variant. There were several of the most significant clusters that appeared linked to common viral pathogens in a later analysis.

The PCR employed 60 Vbeta primers together with 13 Jbeta primers. Libraries were prepared by immunoSEQ multiplex PCR; TCRdb keeps only in-frame clonotypes and omits some of them. The table shows 150,000 to 200,000 clones, with nearly 80% occurring only once. On this clone: The antigen is not known.

CDR1 is SGHNT, CDR2 YENEEA, per germline. Deletions cut 1 base from V and 3 bases from J, with 12 bases between. The CDR3 has 15 residues. What was sequenced was PBMCs. The gene calls are TRBV11-3 and TRBJ1-1; unclear D gene. This receptor was taken from a woman aged 45-65 years in good health and CMV-seropositive. This chain's CDR3 is CASSLGGGLDTEAFF. DNA of the CDR3: TGTGCCAGCAGCTTAGGGGGAGGGCTGGACACTGAAGCTTTCTTT.